The entry below gives a single TCR beta chain sequence along with its context. Its specificity is unknown. The source of the sample is a study of T cell responses to AZD1222 COVID-19 vaccine. Whole-study results and caveats: Breadth and depth of Spike-specific TCRs rose after two AZD1222 doses. The reported proportion of spike-specific TCRs targeting unmutated variant regions was nearly half.

Assay used: immunoSEQ multiplex PCR; TCRdb lists only in-frame clones, some missing. This sample has 150,000 or so clones; around 93% occur once, and the top ten carry approximately 4.8%. The CDR3 has 15 amino acids. From germline, CDR1 is SEHNR and CDR2 FQNEAQ (reference sequence). Trimming pared 5 bases from V and 1 base from J, leaving 14 bases between. Sequencing was performed on peripheral blood, taken on day 0 of AZD1222 vaccination. This TCR was recovered from an adult in good health. The chain has TRBV7-9 and TRBJ1-1, with D maybe TRBD1 (6 bases). The CDR3 loop reads CASSPVRGRNTEAFF. DNA for the CDR3: TGTGCCAGCAGCCCCGTCCGGGGGCGGAACACTGAAGCTTTCTTT. Variable domain in full (rest from reference TRBV7-9 and TRBJ1-1): DTGVSQNPRHKITKRGQNVTFRCDPISEHNRLYWYRQTLGQGPEFLTYFQNEAQLEKSRLLSDRFSAERPKGSFSTLEIQRTEQGDSAMYLCASSPVRGRNTEAFFGQGTRLTVV.